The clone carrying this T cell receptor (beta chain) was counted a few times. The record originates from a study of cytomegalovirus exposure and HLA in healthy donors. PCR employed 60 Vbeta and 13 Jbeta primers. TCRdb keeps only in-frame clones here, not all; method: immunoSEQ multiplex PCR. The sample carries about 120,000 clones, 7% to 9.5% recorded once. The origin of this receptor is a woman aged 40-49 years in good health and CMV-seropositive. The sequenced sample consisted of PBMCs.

The CDR3 reads CASNRGTQPQHF. The CDR3 DNA sequence: TGTGCCAGTAATCGGGGTACGCAGCCCCAGCATTTT. V and J are TRBV19 and TRBJ1-5, with D unresolved. The V and J ends lost 7 bases and 7 bases respectively, with 11 bases between them. The germline V gene has CDR1 LNHDA and CDR2 SQIVND (reference sequence). The CDR3 has 12 amino acids.